This T cell receptor (beta chain) came from a study of beta chain features in type 1 diabetes. Study observations and caveats: Type 1 diabetes patients showed a moderate but significant shortening of TCRB CDR3s in all four CD4+ subsets. VDJ junctions from patients with type 1 diabetes contained fewer insertions and more deletions.

Germline CDR1 reads MNHNY; CDR2 reads SVGAGI (reference sequence). With V trimmed by 11 bases and J by 7 bases, 7 bases remained unmatched. This CDR3 has 11 amino acids. CD45RO/CCR7/CD25/CD127/CD95/CD27 sorting isolated CD4+ naive, central memory, regulatory and stem cell-like memory cells. Sequencing targeted expressed TCRB transcripts, as all isolated RNA had been reverse transcribed. Produced via immunoSEQ multiplex PCR; TCRdb's table is partial and in-frame only. The top ten hold under 0.045% of the sample, which has a few hundred thousand clones, more than 9% seen once. This clone was observed a few times. The antigen is undetermined.

The clonotype comes from a young woman in good health. Sequenced material: naive CD4+ T cells from blood. V usage is TRBV6-6 and J usage is TRBJ2-7, with TRBD2 matching over 8 bases. CDR3 amino acids: CASAGGEEQYF. The CDR3 DNA is TGTGCCTCGGCGGGGGGTGAGGAGCAGTACTTC.